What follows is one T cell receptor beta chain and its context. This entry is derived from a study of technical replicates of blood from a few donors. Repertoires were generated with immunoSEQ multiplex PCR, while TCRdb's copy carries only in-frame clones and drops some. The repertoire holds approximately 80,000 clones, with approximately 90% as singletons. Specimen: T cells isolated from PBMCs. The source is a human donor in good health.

CDR3 protein: CASSPHGGSNQPQHF. The CDR3 DNA follows: TGCGCCAGCAGCCCTCACGGCGGTAGCAATCAGCCCCAGCATTTT. The chain employs TRBV4-1 and TRBJ1-5; no reliable D call. V was pared by 4 bases and J by 0 bases, with 10 bases between. CDR3 size: 15 residues. Per the germline V gene, CDR1 is MGHRA and CDR2 is YSYEKL.